The 3 T cell receptor beta chains below all came from one sample that was sequenced in a study of vaccination effects on CD4 cells after COVID-19. Peptide-pool stimulation followed by sequencing identified expanded antigen-specific CD4+ clonotypes in the ViraFEST assay. Subsequent to 10 days of culture, CD4+ T cells were isolated. Having tested negative for nucleocapsid antibodies, the vaccine recipients showed no prior SARS-CoV-2 infection. Their antigens remain unidentified. Clones were read by immunoSEQ multiplex PCR, and TCRdb kept only the in-frame ones, dropping some. Here the sample spans tens of thousands of clones, over 65% being singletons. The material sequenced was CD4+ T cells from PBMCs cultured with HCoV-OC43 spike peptides, taken before COVID-19 vaccination. Subset here: HCoV-OC43 spike overlapping peptide pool stimulation. The receptors derive from a human donor who received a COVID-19 vaccine.

This clone was seen a handful of times. The gene calls are TRBV5-1 and TRBJ1-5; 7 bases line up with TRBD1. There are 13 residues in the CDR3. Germline values: CDR1 SGHRS, CDR2 YFSETQ. With 1 base clipped from V and 7 bases from J, the junction kept 2 bases outside the gene matches. DNA for the CDR3: TGCGCCAGCAGCTTGACAGGGGAGCAGCCCCAGCATTTT. This sequence encodes CASSLTGEQPQHF.

This clone has a single count. The gene calls are TRBV18 and TRBJ2-1; D gene uncertain. The CDR3 has 13 residues. Germline V gene lookup returns CDR1 KGHSH and CDR2 LQKENI. The germline V and J ends were trimmed by 4 bases and 1 base, with 5 bases remaining between them. DNA of the CDR3: TGTGCCAGCTCACTAGGATCCTACAATGAGCAGTTCTTC. The encoded protein is CASSLGSYNEQFF.

This clone has more than one count but fewer than ten. The J gene is TRBJ1-6, the V gene TRBV7-9; 7 bases line up with TRBD1. Trimming removed 5 bases from V and 4 bases from J; junction bases left unmatched: 11. The CDR3 is 17 residues long. The germline gives CDR1 SEHNR, CDR2 FQNEAQ (reference sequence). For the CDR3, the DNA is TGTGCCAGCAGCAAAGACACAGGGGATGGTTATAATTCACCCCTCCACTTT. As protein: CASSKDTGDGYNSPLHF. Full variable domain (missing parts from reference TRBV7-9 and TRBJ1-6): DTGVSQNPRHKITKRGQNVTFRCDPISEHNRLYWYRQTLGQGPEFLTYFQNEAQLEKSRLLSDRFSAERPKGSFSTLEIQRTEQGDSAMYLCASSKDTGDGYNSPLHFGNGTRLTVT.